This passage covers 2 T cell receptor beta chains from one sample sequenced in a study of response to subunit inactivated influenza vaccine. One entry per CDR3 protein, called by TCRdb with MiXCR from the RT-PCR reads. The profile shows some 500,000 distinct CDR3 sequences, about 17% of them singletons. The sequences come from CD4+ T cells sorted from PBMCs, collected around 2 years after vaccination. Receptors originate from a man aged 50-75 years who received an inactivated influenza vaccine.

The table lists this clonotype with a few counts. The CDR3 sequence is CASGTGGGFSNEKLFF. For the CDR3, the DNA is TGTGCCAGCGGGACAGGGGGCGGCTTCTCTAATGAAAAACTGTTTTTT. The chain carries TRBV9 and TRBJ1-4; 12 nucleotides match TRBD1. This CDR3 has 16 residues. J lost 3 bases, V lost 7 bases, and 7 bases had no gene match. Germline V lookup: CDR1 SGDLS, CDR2 YYNGEE. Full variable domain (remainder filled in from reference TRBV9 and TRBJ1-4): DSGVTQTPKHLITATGQRVTLRCSPRSGDLSVYWYQQSLDQGLQFLIQYYNGEERAKGNILERFSAQQFPDLHSELNLSSLELGDSALYFCASGTGGGFSNEKLFFGSGTQLSVL.

This clonotype was found a few times. The chain couples TRBV2 to TRBJ2-2; 7 bases are a match to TRBD1. Germline loops: CDR1 SNHLY, CDR2 FYNNEI. Trimming cost V 5 bases and J 6 bases; bases outside gene matches: 3. This CDR3 is 13 amino acids long. CDR3 region: CASSIDRAGELFF. CDR3 coding DNA: TGTGCCAGCAGTATAGACAGGGCCGGGGAGCTGTTTTTT.